The 9 T cell receptor beta chains listed next were all sequenced from one sample in a study of regulatory T cells in long-lasting Graves disease. Time point specified: newly diagnosed GD, antithyroid drugs for less than 3 months. RNA extracted from PBMCs served as the sequencing template. Libraries of TCR beta came from iRepertoire HTBI primers plus Arm-PCR of CDR3 regions. Each CDR3 protein is one row after TCRdb ran MiXCR on the multiplex PCR reads. The table includes more than 400,000 distinct CDR3 sequences, about a sixth detected once. These data are also associated with another study on T cells in Graves' hyperthyroidism and ophthalmopathy.

The input for sequencing was peripheral blood mononuclear cells (PBMCs), taken at new diagnosis, from a patient treated with antithyroid drugs. These receptors were obtained from a woman aged 25 to 39 with Graves disease.

In this sample, this clonotype turned up many times. The chain couples TRBV12-3 or TRBV12-4 to TRBJ2-5; D may correspond to TRBD1 or TRBD2 (5 bases each). Trimming pared 5 bases from V and 5 bases from J, leaving 18 bases between. The CDR3 has 15 amino acids. The CDR3 loop reads CASSQRGAPTETQYF. The CDR3 DNA sequence: TGTGCCAGCAGTCAAAGGGGAGCTCCAACGGAGACCCAGTACTTC.

This clonotype was found many times. This chain links TRBV12-3 or TRBV12-4 with TRBJ1-5; D not certain. The CDR3 is 12 amino acids. Trimming cost V 5 bases and J 5 bases, with 7 bases left between them. CDR3 coding DNA: TGTGCCAGCAGTAGGGTCGATCAGCCCCAGCATTTT. Encoded protein: CASSRVDQPQHF.

This clonotype was seen at least ten times. The V gene is TRBV3-1, the J gene TRBJ2-5; D gene unclear. The germline CDR1 and CDR2 sequences are LGHDT and YNNKEL (reference sequence). Trimming took off 4 bases at V and 2 bases at J, with 8 bases between the two ends. This CDR3 comprises 13 residues. Here the CDR3 DNA reads TGTGCCAGCAGCCCAACCGGACAAGAGACCCAGTACTTC. Amino acid sequence: CASSPTGQETQYF.

The rearrangement uses TRBV12-3 or TRBV12-4 and TRBJ2-2; D is perhaps TRBD2 (5 bases). The CDR3 is 15 residues long. Between the trimmed V and J ends, which lost 8 bases and 6 bases, there was a span of 19 bases. CDR3: CASVTAGVNAGELFF. DNA of the CDR3: TGTGCCAGCGTAACAGCCGGGGTAAACGCCGGGGAGCTGTTTTTT.

Turning to this clonotype: The conserved final phenylalanine or tryptophan is absent from the CDR3, which likely points to a read error. The chain uses TRBV6-2 or TRBV6-3 and TRBJ2-5, with D possibly matching TRBD2 (6 bases). CDR1 MNHEY and CDR2 SVGEGT come from the germline V gene. The CDR3 is 15 residues long. Deletions cut 7 bases from V and 5 bases from J, with 20 bases between. This CDR3 reads CASTTGEVIPETQYL. The CDR3 coding sequence is TGTGCCAGCACGACGGGAGAGGTGATTCCGGAGACCCAGTACCTC.

This clonotype was found many times. The chain uses TRBV3-1 and TRBJ2-1; 11 bases agree with TRBD2. This CDR3 has 17 amino acids. Germline V gives CDR1 LGHDT, CDR2 YNNKEL (reference sequence). Trimming removed 2 bases from V and 3 bases from J; junction bases left unmatched: 6. The CDR3 is CASSQLAGGPYYNEQFF. CDR3 DNA: TGTGCCAGCAGCCAACTAGCGGGAGGACCATACTACAATGAGCAGTTCTTC.

This clonotype was detected many times. V is TRBV12-3 or TRBV12-4 and J is TRBJ2-1; perhaps TRBD1 as D (5 bases). The CDR3 totals 13 residues. Trimming cost V 5 bases and J 5 bases, with 10 bases left between them. CDR3 DNA: TGTGCCAGCAGTAAGACAGAAAACAATGAGCAGTTCTTC. It yields the protein CASSKTENNEQFF.

This clonotype appeared many times. This chain uses TRBV7-8 with TRBJ2-4, with D possibly being TRBD1 (5 bases). Germline assignment: CDR1 SGHVS and CDR2 FQNEAQ. Trimming cost V 1 base and J 8 bases, with 12 bases left between them. The CDR3 totals 14 residues. CDR3 in DNA: TGTGCCAGCAGCTTAGACACAGGCGCGGACATTCAGTACTTC. Encoded protein: CASSLDTGADIQYF.

This clonotype was recorded a few times. The V and J genes are TRBV5-5 and TRBJ1-4; D is unclear. CDR1 and CDR2 (germline): SGHKS, YYEKEE (reference sequence). This CDR3 contains 14 residues. Trimming took off 1 base at V and 6 bases at J, with 10 bases between the two ends. CDR3 DNA: TGTGCCAGCAGCTTGTCCAATTTCGATGAAAAACTGTTTTTT. It yields the protein CASSLSNFDEKLFF.